Listed below are T cell receptor beta chains from one sample, sequenced in a study of control samples from healthy donors and cancer patients. Sequencing used immunoSEQ multiplex PCR; TCRdb keeps in-frame clones, though not all of them. Altogether fewer than 95,000 clones are present, around nine tenths being singletons, with the ten largest covering under 25%. The sequenced material came from blood. The origin of the receptors is a man younger than 40 in good health. Both conserved end residues are part of each CDR3. Fields, in order: V gene, clone size, D gene, J gene, CDR3 protein, CDR3 DNA. D genes are given only for firm matches. Part of the rows lack a size; the others show once, few, many or a class for expanded clones.

>TRBV6-5|few|-|TRBJ1-6
CASSSQEVGSPLHF
TGTGCCAGCAGTTCACAAGAAGTAGGATCACCCCTCCACTTT
>TRBV29-1|-|TRBD2|TRBJ2-3
CSVEMGLAGGPLYTDTQYF
TGCAGCGTGGAGATGGGTTTGGCGGGGGGGCCTCTTTACACAGATACGCAGTATTTT
>TRBV29-1|-|-|TRBJ1-4
CSLQVNEKLFF
TGCAGTTTGCAGGTTAATGAAAAACTGTTTTTT
>TRBV5-1|-|TRBD1|TRBJ2-7
CASRGTGSYEQYF
TGCGCCAGCAGGGGGACAGGCTCCTACGAGCAGTACTTC
>TRBV11-2|once|-|TRBJ2-3
CASSLWAGQTDTQYF
TGTGCCAGCAGCTTATGGGCAGGTCAAACAGATACGCAGTATTTT
>TRBV19|-|TRBD1|TRBJ1-1
CASRRVTGGTEAFF
TGTGCCAGTAGGAGAGTAACAGGGGGCACTGAAGCTTTCTTT
>TRBV30|few|TRBD1|TRBJ1-2
CAVDRGIYGYTF
TGTGCGGTAGACAGGGGGATCTATGGCTACACCTTC
>TRBV30|many|-|TRBJ1-3
CAWSTHSGNTIYF
TGTGCCTGGAGTACCCACTCTGGAAACACCATATATTTT
>TRBV4-2|-|-|TRBJ2-3
CASSQEILKGGITDTQYF
TGTGCCAGCAGCCAGGAAATTCTCAAGGGGGGAATCACAGATACGCAGTATTTT
>TRBV3-1/TRBV3-2|-|-|TRBJ2-2
CASSQRRQGPLTGELFF
TGTGCCAGCAGCCAAAGGCGCCAGGGACCTTTAACCGGGGAGCTGTTTTTT
>TRBV2|-|TRBD1|TRBJ1-6
CASSEPPTGAASPLHF
TGTGCCAGCAGTGAACCTCCGACAGGGGCGGCTTCACCCCTCCACTTT
>TRBV19|-|TRBD2|TRBJ2-4
CASISSGVLAKNIQYF
TGTGCCAGTATTTCTAGCGGGGTGTTGGCCAAAAACATTCAGTACTTC
>TRBV6-5|-|-|TRBJ1-6
CATAFASGHSPLHF
TGTGCCACCGCGTTTGCAAGCGGACATTCACCCCTCCACTTT
>TRBV6-5|-|-|TRBJ1-1
CASRRSGNTEAFF
TGTGCCAGCAGGCGGAGCGGGAACACTGAAGCTTTCTTT
>TRBV7-8|-|TRBD1|TRBJ1-6
CASSLNLDRNSPLHF
TGTGCCAGCAGCTTAAATCTGGACAGGAATTCACCCCTCCACTTT
>TRBV29-1|-|-|TRBJ1-1
CSAEGLNTEAFF
TGCAGCGCCGAAGGGTTGAACACTGAAGCTTTCTTT
>TRBV5-4|-|-|TRBJ2-1
CASRSPYNEQFF
TGTGCCAGCAGATCACCCTACAATGAGCAGTTCTTC